This T cell receptor (beta chain) was sequenced during a study of post-analysis software for immune sequencing data. As for the study in general: The cohort encompassed relapsing-remitting, secondary progressive and progressive-relapsing multiple sclerosis disease courses.

Broader study findings: There were roughly 5 TRBV segments more frequent in patients than controls, and TRBV5-6, TRBV5-1 and TRBV20-1 were among them. For normalized Chao1 diversity, multiple sclerosis patients scored significantly lower than controls did. Samples sharing a preparation batch grouped tightly together when assessed by F measure.

Unique molecular identifiers had been added to the TCR beta cDNA libraries. TCRdb called the PCR reads again in MiXCR, with one record for every CDR3 protein. The table includes hundreds of thousands of distinct CDR3 sequences, approximately 60% detected once. Per germline, CDR1 MGHRA and CDR2 YSYEKL. The CDR3 totals 13 residues. V lost 0 bases and J lost 6, with 8 bases in between. This clonotype turned up a few times. What it binds is unknown. This clonotype was obtained from a girl under 10 years old with multiple sclerosis. The V gene is TRBV4-1, the J gene TRBJ1-2; tentatively, D is TRBD1 (5 bases). Sequencing was carried out using blood. The chain's CDR3 is CASSQEWGDGYTF. The CDR3, as DNA: TGCGCCAGCAGCCAAGAATGGGGGGATGGCTACACCTTC.